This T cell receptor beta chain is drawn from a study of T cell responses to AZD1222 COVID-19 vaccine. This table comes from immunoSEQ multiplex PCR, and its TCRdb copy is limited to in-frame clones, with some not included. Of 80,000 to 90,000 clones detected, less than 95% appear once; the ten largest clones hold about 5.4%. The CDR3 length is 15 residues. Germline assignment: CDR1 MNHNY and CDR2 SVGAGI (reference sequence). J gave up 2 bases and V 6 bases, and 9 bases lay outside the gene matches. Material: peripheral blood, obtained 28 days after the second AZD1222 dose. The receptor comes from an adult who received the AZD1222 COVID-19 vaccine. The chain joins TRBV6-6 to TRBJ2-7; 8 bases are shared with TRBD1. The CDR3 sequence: CASRPSGTGAYEQYF. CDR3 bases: TGTGCCAGCAGACCATCCGGGACAGGAGCCTACGAGCAGTACTTC.